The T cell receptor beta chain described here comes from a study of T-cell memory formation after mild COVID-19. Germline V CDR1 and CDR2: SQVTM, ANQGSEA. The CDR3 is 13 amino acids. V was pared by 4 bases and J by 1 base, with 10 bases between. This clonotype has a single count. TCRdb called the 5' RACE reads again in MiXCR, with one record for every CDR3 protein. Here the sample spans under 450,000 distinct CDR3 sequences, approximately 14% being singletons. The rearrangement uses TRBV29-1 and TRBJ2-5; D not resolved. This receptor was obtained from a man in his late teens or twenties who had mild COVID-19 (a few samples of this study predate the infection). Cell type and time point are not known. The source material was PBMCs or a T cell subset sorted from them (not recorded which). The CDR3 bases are TGCAGCGTTGTGTCAAATCTCCAAGAGACCCAGTACTTC. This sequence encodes CSVVSNLQETQYF.